The next 11 T cell receptor beta chains were all read from a single sample in a study of T cells expressing NK-cell markers. TCRdb re-called the 5' RACE reads; every CDR3 protein appears as one record, without DNA. Its clone listing holds fewer than 300,000 distinct CDR3 sequences. Sequencing was carried out using blood T cells: a sorted CD56 or NKG2C T cell subset, CD4+ or CD8+ T cells, or bulk PBMC T cells (not recorded which). The receptor set was obtained from a woman aged 18-70 years in good health.

The V call is TRBV7-2, the J call TRBJ1-5; TCRdb names TRBD1, which stays unverified in the absence of DNA. This CDR3 has 14 amino acids. CDR1 is SGHTA and CDR2 is FQGNSA in the germline V gene. This CDR3 is CASSLGGINQPQHF.

The V and J genes are TRBV27 and TRBJ2-5; with no DNA, the TCRdb D assignment of TRBD2 cannot be verified. The CDR3 runs 16 residues. Germline V gene lookup returns CDR1 MNHEY and CDR2 SMNVEV (reference sequence). This CDR3 is CASSLASGKMRETQYF.

The V call is TRBV11-2, the J call TRBJ1-5. The CDR3 contains 15 residues. Germline-derived CDR1 and CDR2 are SGHAT and FQNNGV. The CDR3: CASSLSGNPDQPQHF.

The chain carries TRBV5-1 and TRBJ2-1; TCRdb's D gene call, TRBD1, goes unchecked for lack of DNA. The CDR3 covers 15 residues. Looked up from germline, CDR1 is SGHRS and CDR2 is YFSETQ. The CDR3 spells CASSLRRQGENEQFF.

This chain links TRBV20-1 with TRBJ1-2; TCRdb selects TRBD1, and the lack of DNA leaves this call unchecked. CDR1 and CDR2 from the germline V gene are DFQATT and SNEGSKA (reference sequence). CDR3 length equals 13 residues. The chain's CDR3 is CSAFTGANYGYTF.

The rearrangement links TRBV4-3 to TRBJ2-1; as DNA is missing, the TRBD1 call by TCRdb cannot be tested. This CDR3 region has 15 residues. The germline V gene has CDR1 LGHNA and CDR2 YSLEER. The CDR3 spells CASRKVETGKNEQFF.

V usage is TRBV20-1 and J usage is TRBJ1-5. This CDR3 has 16 residues. Germline CDR1 DFQATT, CDR2 SNEGSKA (reference sequence). CDR3 sequence reads: CSAPSTELYSNQPQHF.

J is TRBJ2-1 and V is TRBV18; TCRdb's assignment of TRBD2 cannot be checked, as there is no DNA. The CDR3 runs to 15 residues. The germline V gene has CDR1 KGHSH and CDR2 LQKENI. Here the CDR3 reads CASSRTSGHYNEQFF.

This rearrangement joins TRBV2 to TRBJ2-6; the TRBD1 assignment by TCRdb is unverifiable without DNA. This CDR3 contains 16 residues. Germline CDR1 is SNHLY and CDR2 is FYNNEI. This CDR3 reads CASSQGRVSGANVLTF.

The chain recombines TRBV18 with TRBJ2-1; the D call from TCRdb, TRBD2, cannot be confirmed without DNA. The CDR3 covers 15 residues. Germline V lookup: CDR1 KGHSH, CDR2 LQKENI. The CDR3 spells CASSPGLALVNEQFF.

The genes are TRBV18 and TRBJ2-7. This CDR3 has 17 amino acids. Germline V gene lookup returns CDR1 KGHSH and CDR2 LQKENI. The CDR3 reads CASSPGRVSGSDYEQYF.